The sequence of this TCR beta chain was determined in a study of shared clonotypes between healthy human individuals (dated by TCRdb to the early 2020s). Regarding the complete study: The cohort comprised a couple of women and a few men aged 18 to 49 years. For each donor, CD4 naive and CD4 memory were each given three plates, CD8 naive was given two plates, and CD8 memory was given one plate. Blood TCR repertoires of roughly 5 healthy adults were deeply sequenced to estimate repertoire size and the extent of clonotype sharing between individuals. To increase sequencing depth and limit assay-specific biases, different laboratories used diverse techniques to prepare libraries and sequence TCR repertoires. Leukapheresis yielded between about 0.8 and 8.9 billion PBMCs per donor.

Study-level results and caveats: Estimated clonotype richness was generally larger for naive than for memory subsets. Compared with non-shared clonotypes, the clonotypes found in all four sorted-subset donors had higher generation probabilities. Pairwise subsampling led to the expectation that sequencing depth would affect the degree of clonotype sharing among donors. About 4.5% of naive CD4, 3% to 4% of naive CD8, 2.3% of memory CD4, and approximately 0.4% of memory CD8 clonotypes were shared across several donors. Because the study included a small number of donors, the genetic and exposure-history diversity represented was limited. Even with the large sequencing depth, rarefaction of the sorted-subset datasets indicated that sequencing was incomplete. Sampling was restricted to blood, and TCR repertoires in tissue are likely to differ from TCR repertoires in blood.

With respect to this clone: It lacks a known antigen. The input lacks base qualities; no much larger clone sits a single base away. The same CDR3 arises from other DNA sequences in this sample as well.

The donors were healthy, HIV-negative adults who had no recently reported acute infections or vaccinations. Every donor was a Caucasian adult residing in Nashville, Tennessee, USA. CD4+ T cells were enriched by magnetic negative selection, after which naive cells were positively selected on CD45RA and the negative fraction was taken as the memory subset. Blood was obtained by leukapheresis, after which PBMCs were separated by Ficoll-Histopaque density gradient centrifugation and cryopreserved in liquid nitrogen vapor phase. Analytical flow cytometry was used to check the purity and quantity of each magnetically sorted T cell population. Genomic DNA was isolated from every sorted fraction and measured by UV absorbance on a Nanodrop 2000c. Using the deep immunoSEQ assay, TCR CDR3 regions were amplified from genomic DNA by multiplex PCR. Genomic DNA extracted from each cell subset was distributed evenly over all wells of several immunoSEQ 96-well plates, and each plate served as one replicate. Each replicate PCR for sorted subsets received approximately 200 ng genomic DNA, equal to tens of thousands of T cell genomes. Purified libraries were quantified with a Qubit 3.0 fluorometer, sized on a Bioanalyzer 2100, and re-quantified with the KAPA Library Quantification kit. Each immunoSEQ 96-well plate was sequenced on its own single-read 150-cycle Illumina NextSeq 550 flow cell. In the original analysis: Because the immunoSEQ output included only junctional sequences and no quality scores, the filtering could not be the same as the filtering used for full-length reads. To assign V/J genes and CDR3, sequences were annotated using PyIR, a Python wrapper for IgBLAST v1.9, with IMGT germline references. Reads were filtered out if the reads had weak V/J assignments (E-value above 1e-6), no CDR3, stop codons, out-of-frame junctions, or ambiguous translated residues. V3J clonotypes were defined as sequences sharing the same inferred V gene, J gene, and CDR3 amino acid sequence. Percentage overlap between repertoires was calculated by dividing the number of shared unique clonotypes by the size of the smaller repertoire. Repertoire richness was assessed with RTK rarefaction, the Chao1 estimator, and Recon v2.1 estimates of unobserved clonotypes. Generation probabilities for all TCRbeta clonotypes obtained by the gDNA method from a handful of donors were computed using OLGA. TCRdb carries this immuneACCESS record with in-frame sequences only. Its versions omit some clonotypes, under half of them owing to an unresolved V gene in the studies checked, with the rest unexplained. The V and J calls and the clone size are those of that table, but D and trimming were determined from the DNA. The sample data list more than 2,000,000 clones, and 85% to 95% of these were observed just once. The leading ten clones occupy 0.13% to 0.15% of the sample.

According to the germline V gene, CDR1 reads SGHRS and CDR2 reads YFSETQ. From V the trimming removes 5 bases and from J it removes 3 bases, while the gene matches leave 8 bases of the junction unaccounted for. The CDR3 measures 15 amino acids from cysteine to phenylalanine. The retained sequence is limited to the CDR3, 45 bases, with the frame set at the first base. Material: naive CD4+ T cells sorted from blood. In the paper's terms, the cell subset or site label means: CD45RA+ positively selected. This sequence was found in a man younger than 35 in good health. The chain is assembled from TRBV5-1 and TRBJ2-3, with 8 bases matching TRBD1. DNA sequence: TGCGCCAGCAGTTCAGGGGGCGGTTTGACAGATACGCAGTATTTT. This encodes CASSSGGGLTDTQYF.